The sequence of this T cell receptor (beta chain) was determined in a study of beta chain features in type 1 diabetes. Study-wide results and limits: Cells expressing TCR highly could be over-represented by cDNA sequencing. Within patients, naive, central memory and Treg TCRB repertoires seemed more similar than within healthy donors. Patients with Type 1 diabetes showed moderately but significantly shorter TCRB CDR3s in all four CD4+ subsets.

Donors underwent one heparinised blood draw, about 120 mL on average. In its sample, this clone was seen a few times. The antigen is unknown. Germline-derived CDR1 and CDR2 are MGHDK and SYGVNS. V lost 4 bases, J lost 3 bases, and 14 bases lay in between. This CDR3 comprises 15 residues. Since all of the isolated RNA was reverse transcribed, expressed TCRB transcripts were what got sequenced. Sequenced naive, central memory and regulatory T cell samples produced an average of roughly 3.6 million reads. Here immunoSEQ multiplex PCR was the method, and the copy in TCRdb shows in-frame clones only, minus some. The data hold a few hundred thousand clones, with approximately 15% observed a single time.

The TCR sequence derives from a man between 25 and 39 years old with type 1 diabetes. The sequenced sample was naive CD4+ T cells from blood. The chain combines TRBV25-1 with TRBJ2-3, with D perhaps matching TRBD2 (5 bases). The CDR3 coding sequence is TGTGCCAGCAGTGGGAGGTTATTGGGGACAGATACGCAGTATTTT. Protein: CASSGRLLGTDTQYF.